This T cell receptor (beta chain) was sequenced during a study of CD8 T cells in Susac syndrome. Reverse transcription of about 0.45 to 1 ug RNA was carried out with random hexamers. TCRdb re-derived calls from the immunoSEQ multiplex PCR reads in MiXCR, one entry per CDR3 protein. The sample gives under 200,000 distinct CDR3 sequences, 85% to 95% of which show up once; around 0.15% is in the top ten. CD8+ and CD4+ T cells from blood underwent TCR beta sequencing. It was treatment-naive patients with stable or active relapsing-remitting disease who made up the multiple sclerosis controls. CD8+ and CD4+ T cells were negatively isolated; TEMRA cells were FACS-enriched. V was trimmed by 5 bases and J by 4 bases, leaving 11 bases between them. This CDR3 comprises 14 residues.

The chain joins TRBV12-3 or TRBV12-4 to TRBJ2-2, with D perhaps matching TRBD1 (5 bases). The source material was CD8+ T cells from PBMCs. This clonotype was obtained from a human donor with multiple sclerosis. The CDR3 region is CASSQQTVTGELFF. CDR3 sequence (DNA): TGTGCCAGCAGTCAGCAGACAGTCACCGGGGAGCTGTTTTTT.